These 18 T cell receptor beta chains share one sample of origin, sequenced in a study of shared clonotypes between healthy human individuals. Clones were sequenced by immunoSEQ multiplex PCR, and TCRdb holds only the in-frame ones, with some missing. The sample has approximately 500,000 clones, approximately 84% seen once. Specimen: PBMCs. The receptor set was obtained from a woman aged 40 to 50 in good health. Some clones in this sample may be carry-over from other donors' samples.

This clone was counted a single time. V and J are TRBV28 and TRBJ2-7; 9 bases line up with TRBD1. Germline CDR1 is MDHEN and CDR2 is SYDVKM. This CDR3 comprises 14 residues. The V and J ends lost 6 bases and 5 bases, in that order; junction bases with no gene match: 8. The CDR3 DNA follows: TGTGCCAGCAGCTTACGGGACAGGGCGAACGAGCAGTACTTC. This encodes CASSLRDRANEQYF.

V and J are TRBV18 and TRBJ2-5; tentative D call: TRBD2 (6 bases). V lost 5 bases and J 2 bases, leaving 9 bases between the germline ends. The CDR3 runs 13 residues. Germline assignment: CDR1 KGHSH and CDR2 LQKENI. The CDR3 region has the DNA TGTGCCAGCTCATCGGGAGTACAAGAGACCCAGTACTTC. The encoded protein is CASSSGVQETQYF.

This clone was seen many times. The same CDR3 can be traced to other DNA sequences in this sample. The gene calls are TRBV29-1 and TRBJ2-3, with 11 bases identical to TRBD2. Trimming cost V 4 bases and J 5 bases; bases outside gene matches: 5. The CDR3 has 14 amino acids. CDR1 and CDR2 from the germline V gene are SQVTM and ANQGSEA. CDR3 bases: TGCAGCGTTGTACTAGCGGGAGTGGGAGATACGCAGTATTTT. Translating gives CSVVLAGVGDTQYF.

V and J are TRBV5-6 and TRBJ2-3; D unresolved. The V gene lost 3 bases and the J gene lost 4 bases, with 9 bases spanning the gap. There are 13 residues in the CDR3. CDR1 is SGHDT and CDR2 is YYEEEE in the germline V gene. The CDR3 protein is CASSWERADTQYF. As DNA, the CDR3 is TGTGCCAGCAGCTGGGAAAGGGCAGATACGCAGTATTTT.

J is TRBJ2-2 and V is TRBV7-3; D may correspond to TRBD1 or TRBD2 (5 bases each). Germline V lookup: CDR1 SGHTA, CDR2 FQGTGA. V was cut by 3 bases and J by 5 bases, with 7 bases left in between. This CDR3 spans 13 amino acids. In DNA form, the CDR3 reads TGTGCCAGCAGCTTTGGGGGAACCGGGGAGCTGTTTTTT. It yields the protein CASSFGGTGELFF.

In its sample, this clone was seen once. The rearrangement joins TRBV7-8 to TRBJ1-3; 8 nucleotides align to TRBD1. Germline lookup yields CDR1 SGHVS and CDR2 FQNEAQ. CDR3 length: 15 residues. After removal of 1 base from V and 6 bases from J, the junction contained 5 bases not matched to a gene. For the CDR3, the DNA is TGTGCCAGCAGCTTAGACAGGGGGTCTATAAACACCATATATTTT. Amino acids: CASSLDRGSINTIYF.

With regard to this clone: A single base is all that separates this from a far larger clone, so a read error is likely. The chain carries TRBV7-2 and TRBJ2-7; D may correspond to TRBD1 or TRBD2 (6 bases each). This CDR3 region has 13 residues. Germline V lookup: CDR1 SGHTA, CDR2 FQGNSA. DNA for the CDR3: TGTGCCAGCATCTTAGGGGGGCACTACGAGCAGTACTTC. Translating gives CASILGGHYEQYF.

The chain couples TRBV4-1 to TRBJ2-7; TRBD1 aligns across 7 bases. CDR3 length: 16 amino acids. The ends lost 4 bases at V and 0 bases at J; junction bases unmatched: 9. In germline, CDR1 is MGHRA, CDR2 YSYEKL. This chain's CDR3 is CASSLDRQGPSYEQYF. As DNA, the CDR3 is TGCGCCAGCAGCCTCGACCGACAGGGACCCTCCTACGAGCAGTACTTC.

The sample holds many counts of this clone. J is TRBJ2-6 and V is TRBV19; tentatively, D is TRBD2 (5 bases). CDR1 is LNHDA and CDR2 is SQIVND in the germline V gene (reference sequence). There are 19 residues in the CDR3. The germline V and J ends were trimmed by 6 bases and 2 bases, with 23 bases remaining between them. The CDR3 protein is CASRTSGSLLLPGANVLTF. CDR3 DNA sequence: TGTGCCAGTAGAACCTCGGGGAGCCTCCTATTACCTGGGGCCAACGTCCTGACTTTC.

The chain carries TRBV4-2 and TRBJ2-1; 15 bases match TRBD2. CDR3 size: 17 residues. The germline V gene has CDR1 LGHNA and CDR2 YNFKEQ. Losses at the gene ends were 1 base for V and 6 bases for J; bases not matched to a gene: 4. Here the CDR3 DNA reads TGTGCCAGCAGCCAAGGGACTAGCGGGAGGGCCTCCAATGAGCAGTTCTTC. Translation gives CASSQGTSGRASNEQFF.

The chain couples TRBV5-1 to TRBJ2-7; weak D call: TRBD1 (5 bases). V was shortened by 0 bases and J by 2 bases, with 15 bases between the two germline ends. The V gene's germline CDR1 is SGHRS and CDR2 YFSETQ. The CDR3 spans 16 residues. The CDR3 DNA is TGCGCCAGCAGCTTGGGTGACAGCCGAGCTACCTACGAGCAGTACTTC. It specifies CASSLGDSRATYEQYF.

The CDR3 sequence: CAARLLYEQYF. In nucleotides, the CDR3 is TGTGCCGCCCGACTCTTATACGAGCAGTACTTC. The chain recombines TRBV6-1 with TRBJ2-7; D remains ambiguous. The CDR3 is 11 residues long. Between the trimmed V and J ends, which lost 11 bases and 4 bases, there was a span of 12 bases. Germline V gene sequence: CDR1 MNHNS, CDR2 SASEGT.

The J gene is TRBJ1-2, the V gene TRBV7-2, with 9 bases aligning to TRBD1. Germline values: CDR1 SGHTA, CDR2 FQGNSA. The CDR3 is 14 amino acids. Trimming cost V 5 bases and J 4 bases; bases outside gene matches: 5. CDR3 in DNA: TGTGCCAGCAGCACCAAGACAGGGGGCTATGGCTACACCTTC. This gives the protein CASSTKTGGYGYTF.

Of note for this clone: A much bigger clone sits one base away, suggesting this may be a read error. This chain connects TRBV7-3 to TRBJ2-3; no definite D call. CDR3 size: 13 residues. Trimming shortened V by 2 bases and J by 6 bases, and 9 bases separated the two germline ends. CDR1 is SGHTA, CDR2 FQGTGA, per germline. The CDR3 region has the DNA TGTGCCAGCAGCTTAGGTGGGCCGGATACGCAGTATTTT. Protein: CASSLGGPDTQYF.

About this clone itself: This sequence is one base from a far larger clone and is likely a read error. Other DNA variants within this sample encode the same CDR3. The V gene is TRBV21-1, the J gene TRBJ1-5; the listed D gene, TRBD1, was not tested against the DNA. TRBV21-1 is a recognized pseudogene. CDR3 length equals 15 residues. CDR3 sequence reads: CASSKAGQGGQPQHF. The CDR3, as DNA: TGTGCCAGTAGCAAAGCTGGACAGGGGGGGCAGCCCCAGCATTTT.

Points on this clone: A far larger clone is only one base removed, so a read error is likely. The chain has TRBV15 and TRBJ2-5, with D possibly matching TRBD2 (5 bases). The germline CDR1 and CDR2 sequences are LNHNV and YYDKDF (reference sequence). There are 14 residues in the CDR3. As DNA, the CDR3 is TGTGCCGCCAGCACCCGGACTGGCCAAGAGACCCAGTACTTC. This encodes CAASTRTGQETQYF.

Note on this clone: Only one base separates this from a far larger clonotype, so it likely reflects a read error. CDR3 DNA sequence: TGTGCCACCCGGGACCGCGGTGAAAAACTGTCTTTT. This gives the protein CATRDRGEKLSF. This chain links TRBV2 with TRBJ1-4; TRBD1 is a possible D gene (5 bases). Looked up from germline, CDR1 is SNHLY and CDR2 is FYNNEI. The CDR3 length is 12 residues.

On this clone itself: This likely reflects a read error, since a far larger clone is one base away. The sample contains more than one DNA sequence encoding this CDR3. This chain uses TRBV7-6 with TRBJ2-7, with TRBD2 identical over 7 bases. The trim removed 0 bases at V and 0 bases at J, leaving 11 bases unmatched. Germline V CDR1 and CDR2: SGHVS, FNYEAQ. There are 18 residues in the CDR3. As DNA, the CDR3 is TGTGCCAGCAGCTTAGCAGCCTCGGGGGGAGTGAGCTCCTACGAGCAGTACTTC. Protein: CASSLAASGGVSSYEQYF. The whole variable domain, filled in from reference TRBV7-6 and TRBJ2-7, reads GAGVSQSPRYKVTKRGQDVALRCDPISGHVSLYWYRQALGQGPEFLTYFNYEAQQDKSGLPNDRFSAERPEGSISTLTIQRTEQRDSAMYRCASSLAASGGVSSYEQYFGPGTRLTVT.